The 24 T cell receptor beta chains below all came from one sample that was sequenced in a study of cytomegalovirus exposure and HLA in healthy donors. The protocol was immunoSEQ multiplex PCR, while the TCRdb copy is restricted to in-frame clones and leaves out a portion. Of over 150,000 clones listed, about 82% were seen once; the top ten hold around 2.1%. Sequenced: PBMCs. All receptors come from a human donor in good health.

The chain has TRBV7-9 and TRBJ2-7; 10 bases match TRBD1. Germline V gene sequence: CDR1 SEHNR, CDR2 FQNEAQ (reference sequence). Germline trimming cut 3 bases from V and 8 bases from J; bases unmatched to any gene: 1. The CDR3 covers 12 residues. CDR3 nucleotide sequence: TGTGCCAGCAGCTTGGACAGGGGGAAGCAGTACTTC. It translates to CASSLDRGKQYF.

The CDR3 region is CASSPLAGQGLYEQYF. CDR3 coding DNA: TGTGCCAGCAGTCCCTTAGCAGGACAGGGGCTATACGAGCAGTACTTC. The rearrangement links TRBV28 to TRBJ2-7, with TRBD1 matching 9 bases. Germline assignment: CDR1 MDHEN and CDR2 SYDVKM. This CDR3 comprises 16 residues. Losses at the gene ends were 5 bases for V and 4 bases for J; bases not matched to a gene: 12.

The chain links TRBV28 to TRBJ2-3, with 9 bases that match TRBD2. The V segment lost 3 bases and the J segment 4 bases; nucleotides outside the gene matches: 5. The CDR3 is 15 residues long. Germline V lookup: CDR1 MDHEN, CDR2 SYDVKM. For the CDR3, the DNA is TGTGCCAGCAGTTTCCTAGCGGGACGAGCAGATACGCAGTATTTT. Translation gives CASSFLAGRADTQYF.

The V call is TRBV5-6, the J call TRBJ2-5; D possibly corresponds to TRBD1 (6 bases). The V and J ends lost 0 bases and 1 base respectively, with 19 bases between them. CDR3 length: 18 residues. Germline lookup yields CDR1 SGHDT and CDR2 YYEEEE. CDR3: CASSLDSNLRGSQETQYF. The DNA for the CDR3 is TGTGCCAGCAGCTTGGATAGTAACCTAAGGGGGTCCCAAGAGACCCAGTACTTC. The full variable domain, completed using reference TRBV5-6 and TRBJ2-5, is DAGVTQSPTHLIKTRGQQVTLRCSPKSGHDTVSWYQQALGQGPQFIFQYYEEEERQRGNFPDRFSGHQFPNYSSELNVNALLLGDSALYLCASSLDSNLRGSQETQYFGPGTRLLVL.

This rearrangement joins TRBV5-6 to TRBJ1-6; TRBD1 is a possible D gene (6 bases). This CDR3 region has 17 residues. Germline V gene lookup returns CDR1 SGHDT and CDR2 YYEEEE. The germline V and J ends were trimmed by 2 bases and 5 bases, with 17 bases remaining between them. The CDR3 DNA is TGTGCCAGCAGCTTCATCTTCGAGACAGGAGATAATTCACCCCTCCACTTT. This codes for CASSFIFETGDNSPLHF.

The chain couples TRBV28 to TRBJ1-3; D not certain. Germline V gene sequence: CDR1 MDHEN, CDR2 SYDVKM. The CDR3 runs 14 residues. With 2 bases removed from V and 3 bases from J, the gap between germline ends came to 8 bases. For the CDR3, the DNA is TGTGCCAGCAGTTTACCAGGCCTTGGAAACACCATATATTTT. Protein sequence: CASSLPGLGNTIYF.

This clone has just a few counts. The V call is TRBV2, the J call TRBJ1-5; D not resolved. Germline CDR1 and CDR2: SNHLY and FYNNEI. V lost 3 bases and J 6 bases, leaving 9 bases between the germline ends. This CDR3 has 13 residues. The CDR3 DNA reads TGTGCCAGCAGTGACAGTGGCGGTCAGCCCCAGCATTTT. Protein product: CASSDSGGQPQHF. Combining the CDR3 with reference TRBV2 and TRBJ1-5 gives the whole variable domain EPEVTQTPSHQVTQMGQEVILRCVPISNHLYFYWYRQILGQKVEFLVSFYNNEISEKSEIFDDQFSVERPDGSNFTLKIRSTKLEDSAMYFCASSDSGGQPQHFGDGTRLSIL.

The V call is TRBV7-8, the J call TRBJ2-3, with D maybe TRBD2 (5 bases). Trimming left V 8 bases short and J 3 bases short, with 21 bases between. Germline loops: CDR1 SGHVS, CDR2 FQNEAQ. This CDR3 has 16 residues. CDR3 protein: CASASGSGEPTDTQYF. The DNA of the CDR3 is TGTGCCAGCGCCAGCGGAAGTGGGGAGCCGACAGATACGCAGTATTTT.

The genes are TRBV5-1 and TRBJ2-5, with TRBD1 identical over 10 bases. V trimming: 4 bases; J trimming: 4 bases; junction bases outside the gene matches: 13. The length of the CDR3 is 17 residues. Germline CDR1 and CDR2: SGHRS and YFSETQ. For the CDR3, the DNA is TGCGCCAGCAGCGAAGGCCCGACAGGGGGCGGGGGAGAGACCCAGTACTTC. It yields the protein CASSEGPTGGGGETQYF.

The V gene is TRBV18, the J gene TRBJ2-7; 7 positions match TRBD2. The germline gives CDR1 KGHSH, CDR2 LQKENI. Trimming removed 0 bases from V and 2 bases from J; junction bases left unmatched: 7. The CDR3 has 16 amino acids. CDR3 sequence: CASSPPGSGPTYEQYF. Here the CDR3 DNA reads TGTGCCAGCTCACCACCGGGTAGCGGGCCGACCTACGAGCAGTACTTC. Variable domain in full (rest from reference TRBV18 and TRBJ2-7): NAGVMQNPRHLVRRRGQEARLRCSPMKGHSHVYWYRQLPEEGLKFMVYLQKENIIDESGMPKERFSAEFPKEGPSILRIQQVVRGDSAAYFCASSPPGSGPTYEQYFGPGTRLTVT.

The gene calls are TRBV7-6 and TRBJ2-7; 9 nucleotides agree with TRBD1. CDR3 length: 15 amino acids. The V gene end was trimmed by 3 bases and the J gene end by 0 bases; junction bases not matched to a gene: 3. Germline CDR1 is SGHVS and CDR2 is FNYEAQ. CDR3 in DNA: TGTGCCAGCAGCTTGGACAGGGGTAACTCCTACGAGCAGTACTTC. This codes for CASSLDRGNSYEQYF.

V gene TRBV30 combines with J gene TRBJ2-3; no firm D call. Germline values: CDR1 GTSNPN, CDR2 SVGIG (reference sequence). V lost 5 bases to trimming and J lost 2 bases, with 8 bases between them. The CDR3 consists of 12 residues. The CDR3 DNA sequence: TGTGCCTGGGTCCGGTACACAGATACGCAGTATTTT. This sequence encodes CAWVRYTDTQYF.

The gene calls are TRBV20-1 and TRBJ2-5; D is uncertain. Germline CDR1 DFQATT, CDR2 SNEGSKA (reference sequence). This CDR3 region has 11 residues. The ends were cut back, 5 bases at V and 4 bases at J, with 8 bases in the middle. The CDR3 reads CSAVSGETQYF. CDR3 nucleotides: TGCAGTGCTGTTAGTGGAGAGACCCAGTACTTC.

The chain's CDR3 is CASNPTGNYGYTF. In DNA form, the CDR3 reads TGTGCCAGCAATCCTACAGGGAACTATGGCTACACCTTC. The V call is TRBV6-1, the J call TRBJ1-2; D is perhaps TRBD1 (6 bases). Between the trimmed V and J ends, which lost 7 bases and 2 bases, there was a span of 11 bases. Per the germline V gene, CDR1 is MNHNS and CDR2 is SASEGT. The CDR3 has 13 amino acids.

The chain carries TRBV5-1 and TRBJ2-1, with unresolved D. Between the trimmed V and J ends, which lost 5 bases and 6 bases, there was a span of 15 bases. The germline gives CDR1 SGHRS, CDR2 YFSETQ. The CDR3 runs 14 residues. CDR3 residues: CASSLIANSNEQFF. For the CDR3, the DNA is TGCGCCAGCAGTCTTATAGCTAATTCCAATGAGCAGTTCTTC.

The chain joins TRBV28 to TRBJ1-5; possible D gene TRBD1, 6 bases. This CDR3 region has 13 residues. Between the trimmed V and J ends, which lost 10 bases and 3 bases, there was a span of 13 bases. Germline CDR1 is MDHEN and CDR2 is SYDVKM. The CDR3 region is CATKGHLNQPQHF. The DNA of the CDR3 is TGTGCCACCAAGGGACACCTCAATCAGCCCCAGCATTTT.

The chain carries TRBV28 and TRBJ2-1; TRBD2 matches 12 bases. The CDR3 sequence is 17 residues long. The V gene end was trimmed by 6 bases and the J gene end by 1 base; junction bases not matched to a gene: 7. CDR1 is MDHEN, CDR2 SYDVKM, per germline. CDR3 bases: TGTGCCAGCAGGACTAGCGGGAGTAAGGAATCCTACAATGAGCAGTTCTTC. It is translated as CASRTSGSKESYNEQFF.

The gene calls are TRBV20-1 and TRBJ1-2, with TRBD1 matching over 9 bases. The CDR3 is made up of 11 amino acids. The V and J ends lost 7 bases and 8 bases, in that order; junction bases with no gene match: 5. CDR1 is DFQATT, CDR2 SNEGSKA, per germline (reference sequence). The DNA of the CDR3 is TGCAGTGTTTACAGGGGGCAGGGCTACACCTTC. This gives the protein CSVYRGQGYTF.

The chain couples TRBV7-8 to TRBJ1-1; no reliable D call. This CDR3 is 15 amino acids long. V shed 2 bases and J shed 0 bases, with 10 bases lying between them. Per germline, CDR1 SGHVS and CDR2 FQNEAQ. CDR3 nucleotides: TGTGCCAGCAGCTTATCGGGGAAAATGAACACTGAAGCTTTCTTT. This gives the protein CASSLSGKMNTEAFF.

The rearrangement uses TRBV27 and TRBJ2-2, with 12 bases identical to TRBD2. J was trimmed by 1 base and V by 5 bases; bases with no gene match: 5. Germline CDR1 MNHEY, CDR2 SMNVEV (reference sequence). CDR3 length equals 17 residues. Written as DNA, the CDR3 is TGTGCCAGCAGTCAAAAGGGACTAGCGGGGAACACCGGGGAGCTGTTTTTT. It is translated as CASSQKGLAGNTGELFF.

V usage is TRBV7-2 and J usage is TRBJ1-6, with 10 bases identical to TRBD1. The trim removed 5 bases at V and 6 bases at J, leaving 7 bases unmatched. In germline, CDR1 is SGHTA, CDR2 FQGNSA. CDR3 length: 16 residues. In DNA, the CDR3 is TGTGCCAGCAGCCTCCCCGGGACAGGGGTTAATTCACCCCTCCACTTT. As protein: CASSLPGTGVNSPLHF.

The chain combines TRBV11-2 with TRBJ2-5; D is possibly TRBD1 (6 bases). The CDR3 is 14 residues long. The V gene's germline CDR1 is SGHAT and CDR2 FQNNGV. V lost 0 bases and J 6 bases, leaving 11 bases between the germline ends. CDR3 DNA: TGTGCCAGCAGCTTAGAACAGGGCTATCAGACCCAGTACTTC. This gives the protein CASSLEQGYQTQYF.

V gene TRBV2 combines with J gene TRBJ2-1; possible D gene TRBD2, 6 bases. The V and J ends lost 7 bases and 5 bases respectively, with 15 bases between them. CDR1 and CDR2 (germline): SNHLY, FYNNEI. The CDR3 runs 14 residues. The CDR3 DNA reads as TGTGCCAGCAAGGTGGAGGGGAGGCACAATGAGCAGTTCTTC. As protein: CASKVEGRHNEQFF.

The CDR3 sequence is CAWEKGTRDTGELFF. CDR3 DNA: TGTGCCTGGGAGAAAGGGACTAGAGACACCGGGGAGCTGTTTTTT. The chain combines TRBV30 with TRBJ2-2, with 8 bases that match TRBD2. The CDR3 spans 15 residues. CDR1 and CDR2 (germline): GTSNPN, SVGIG (reference sequence). V lost 5 bases, J lost 3 bases, and 8 bases stayed unmatched. The variable domain in full, with the rest retrieved from reference TRBV30 and TRBJ2-2, is SQTIHQWPATLVQPVGSPLSLECTVEGTSNPNLYWYRQAAGRGLQLLFYSVGIGQISSEVPQNLSASRPQDRQFILSSKKLLLSDSGFYLCAWEKGTRDTGELFFGEGSRLTVL.